This T cell receptor beta chain appears in the sequencing data of a study of long-term antiretroviral therapy in people with HIV. Notes on the study in general: The study collected blood between about 2003 and 2017, possibly under older ART regimens.

As concerns this clone: As yet, its antigen is unknown. Germline is not matched at one junction end, which may reflect a read error.

Looked up from germline, CDR1 is SSHAT and CDR2 is FNYEAQ (reference sequence). This CDR3 contains 14 residues. Running of the v3.0 immunoSEQ assay took place at survey level. Sequencing used immunoSEQ multiplex PCR; TCRdb keeps in-frame clones, though not all of them. The table includes about 34,000 clones, approximately 95% detected once. The receptor was derived from a woman aged 45 to 65 with HIV. The sequencing used unsorted PBMCs, collected more than 5 years after starting antiretroviral therapy. The V gene is TRBV7-7, the J gene TRBJ2-1, with 8 bases identical to TRBD1. The CDR3 DNA reads TGTGCTAGCAGCTTAGGAGCAGGGGGCGATGAGCAGTTCTTC. Its translation is CASSLGAGGDEQFF.